The entry below describes one T cell receptor (beta chain). Its antigen is not identified. The sample comes from a study of cytomegalovirus exposure and HLA in healthy donors. The PCR was carried out with 60 Vbeta primers and 13 Jbeta primers. As originally analysed: Around 12 million of tens of millions of unique TCR beta chains were shared, per a later count. Profiling relied on immunoSEQ multiplex PCR, and the TCRdb table lists in-frame clones only, not all of them. That table supplies the V and J calls and clone size; D and trimming were determined from the DNA. The repertoire holds roughly 70,000 clones, with around 82% as singletons. Germline values: CDR1 SEHNR, CDR2 FQNEAQ (reference sequence). The CDR3 runs 15 residues. V lost 3 bases, J lost 3 bases, and 7 bases stayed unmatched. General study findings and limits: A later analysis showed that HLA-associated TCR beta chains had undergone more clonal expansion than equally common others.

What was sequenced was PBMCs. The sequence was collected from a man between 18 and 35 years old in good health and CMV-seronegative. The chain uses TRBV7-9 and TRBJ2-7; the match to TRBD1 covers 8 bases. The CDR3 DNA follows: TGTGCCAGCAGCTTGAGTGGGACAGGCCTCTACGAGCAGTACTTC. It translates to CASSLSGTGLYEQYF.